This TCR beta chain was identified during a study of control samples from healthy donors and cancer patients. The CDR3 totals 15 residues. Germline loops: CDR1 MDHEN, CDR2 SYDVKM. Germline trimming cut 5 bases from V and 3 bases from J; bases unmatched to any gene: 7. The method was immunoSEQ multiplex PCR; TCRdb's version includes in-frame clones alone and lacks a portion of them. Of 45,000 to 55,000 clones in the sample, roughly 95% were seen once. This chain links TRBV28 with TRBJ2-7; 10 bases line up with TRBD1. The receptor's source is a man aged 25 to 40 in good health. Sequenced material: blood. The CDR3 protein is CASSLIGQGGYEQYF. In nucleotides, the CDR3 is TGTGCCAGCAGTCTAATCGGACAGGGGGGCTACGAGCAGTACTTC.